Each of the 16 T cell receptor beta chains below was sequenced from the same sample in a study of cytomegalovirus exposure and HLA in healthy donors. 13 Jbeta primers and 60 Vbeta primers were used for the PCR. The assay was immunoSEQ multiplex PCR, and TCRdb's table has in-frame clones only and misses some. Of around 190,000 clones listed, 79% are singletons. Sequencing was carried out using PBMCs. Receptor source: a woman in her forties or fifties in good health and CMV-seronegative.

The chain couples TRBV9 to TRBJ2-3, with D uncertain. The CDR3 covers 14 residues. Germline V gene data show CDR1 as SGDLS and CDR2 as YYNGEE. V was pared by 2 bases and J by 2 bases, with 9 bases between. The CDR3: CASSVRDSTDTQYF. CDR3 bases: TGTGCCAGCAGCGTCCGAGACTCCACAGATACGCAGTATTTT.

The J gene is TRBJ1-2, the V gene TRBV15, with a tentative D call TRBD1 (5 bases). V lost 0 bases and J lost 5, with 16 bases in between. This CDR3 has 16 amino acids. Germline loops: CDR1 LNHNV, CDR2 YYDKDF (reference sequence). The CDR3 here is CATSRDPVQGTYGYTF. DNA for the CDR3: TGTGCCACCAGCAGAGATCCCGTGCAGGGCACATATGGCTACACCTTC.

The chain joins TRBV27 to TRBJ1-2; 12 nucleotides match TRBD1. V shed 6 bases, J shed 6 bases, and the junction held 11 bases outside the gene matches. Looked up from germline, CDR1 is MNHEY and CDR2 is SMNVEV (reference sequence). The CDR3 extends over 16 amino acids. The CDR3 region has the DNA TGTGCCAGCAGCAACTTCCGGGACAGGGGGCTGGATGGCTACACCTTC. It translates to CASSNFRDRGLDGYTF.

This clone has only a few counts. The chain employs TRBV7-9 and TRBJ2-2; 7 bases map to TRBD2. The germline CDR1 and CDR2 sequences are SEHNR and FQNEAQ (reference sequence). CDR3 length: 15 residues. After removal of 1 base from V and 9 bases from J, the junction contained 8 bases not matched to a gene. CDR3 sequence: CASSLVVRGTRELFF. CDR3 coding DNA: TGTGCCAGCAGCTTAGTGGTGCGGGGGACGAGGGAGCTGTTTTTT.

This clone was seen a few times. This chain uses TRBV7-9 with TRBJ1-2; D may be TRBD1 (5 bases). V lost 5 bases, J lost 3 bases, and 16 bases lay in between. The CDR3 has 15 residues. Germline V CDR1 and CDR2: SEHNR, FQNEAQ (reference sequence). CDR3 sequence reads: CASSQSTPGDYGYTF. The CDR3 coding sequence is TGTGCCAGCAGCCAATCGACGCCGGGGGACTATGGCTACACCTTC.

This clone was seen a single time. The chain uses TRBV9 and TRBJ2-7; TRBD1 aligns across 7 bases. V was pared by 0 bases and J by 2 bases, with 5 bases of the junction left unmatched. Germline V lookup: CDR1 SGDLS, CDR2 YYNGEE. The CDR3 runs to 15 residues. The CDR3 DNA follows: TGTGCCAGCAGCGTAGTAGGGGACAGACCCTACGAGCAGTACTTC. Translating gives CASSVVGDRPYEQYF.

The rearrangement links TRBV7-8 to TRBJ2-2; 7 bases map to TRBD2. Germline CDR1 SGHVS, CDR2 FQNEAQ. J gave up 6 bases and V 4 bases, and 8 bases lay outside the gene matches. This CDR3 is 15 amino acids long. CDR3 DNA: TGTGCCAGCAGCTACGGACTAGATTTCTCCGGGGAGCTGTTTTTT. This codes for CASSYGLDFSGELFF.

The chain employs TRBV25-1 and TRBJ2-1, with 9 bases that match TRBD2. The V gene end was trimmed by 2 bases and the J gene end by 9 bases; junction bases not matched to a gene: 8. From germline, CDR1 is MGHDK and CDR2 SYGVNS. The CDR3 is made up of 15 amino acids. This CDR3 reads CASSEGGLASSEQFF. The CDR3 nucleotides read TGTGCCAGCAGTGAAGGCGGACTAGCGTCGAGTGAGCAGTTCTTC.

The rearrangement links TRBV14 to TRBJ2-7; D might be TRBD1 (5 bases). The V gene lost 4 bases and the J gene lost 0 bases, with 19 bases spanning the gap. Germline V lookup: CDR1 SGHDN, CDR2 FVKESK. This CDR3 is 17 amino acids long. The CDR3 loop is CASSLRPTGTISYEQYF. The DNA of the CDR3 is TGTGCCAGCAGCCTCCGACCTACAGGTACCATCTCCTACGAGCAGTACTTC.

The chain joins TRBV7-3 to TRBJ2-1, with D tentatively TRBD2 (7 bases). The CDR3 has 16 residues. V was cut by 6 bases and J by 1 base, with 16 bases left in between. Germline CDR1 SGHTA, CDR2 FQGTGA. CDR3 DNA sequence: TGTGCCAGCAGGGGCGGGGAGGGGGGGTCCTACAATGAGCAGTTCTTC. Translation: CASRGGEGGSYNEQFF.

The chain links TRBV5-1 to TRBJ2-1; 8 bases agree with TRBD2. This CDR3 region has 13 residues. The germline V gene has CDR1 SGHRS and CDR2 YFSETQ. V was clipped by 3 bases and J by 7 bases; unmatched bases: 3. CDR3 protein: CASSSGTRNEQFF. The CDR3 nucleotides are TGCGCCAGCAGCTCCGGGACTAGAAATGAGCAGTTCTTC. Filled out from reference TRBV5-1 and TRBJ2-1, the complete variable domain reads KAGVTQTPRYLIKTRGQQVTLSCSPISGHRSVSWYQQTPGQGLQFLFEYFSETQRNKGNFPGRFSGRQFSNSRSEMNVSTLELGDSALYLCASSSGTRNEQFFGPGTRLTVL.

This clone was recorded a few times. The chain is built from TRBV5-1 and TRBJ1-2; 8 positions agree with TRBD1. After removal of 0 bases from V and 8 bases from J, the junction contained 6 bases not matched to a gene. The CDR3 loop spans 14 amino acids. The germline CDR1 and CDR2 sequences are SGHRS and YFSETQ. The CDR3 region is CASSLEYRGNGYTF. CDR3 nucleotide sequence: TGCGCCAGCAGCTTGGAGTACAGGGGGAACGGCTACACCTTC. Filled out from reference TRBV5-1 and TRBJ1-2, the complete variable domain reads KAGVTQTPRYLIKTRGQQVTLSCSPISGHRSVSWYQQTPGQGLQFLFEYFSETQRNKGNFPGRFSGRQFSNSRSEMNVSTLELGDSALYLCASSLEYRGNGYTFGSGTRLTVV.

The chain links TRBV6-4 to TRBJ2-3; 7 bases fit TRBD1. CDR1 MRHNA and CDR2 SNTAGT come from the germline V gene. The V segment lost 6 bases and the J segment 2 bases; nucleotides outside the gene matches: 14. The CDR3 has 17 residues. CDR3 nucleotides: TGTGCCAGCAGAGCCCCCATGCGACAGGGCGACACAGATACGCAGTATTTT. Translating gives CASRAPMRQGDTDTQYF.

The chain couples TRBV9 to TRBJ1-4, with TRBD1 matching 10 bases. The CDR3 runs to 17 residues. V was pared by 4 bases and J by 0 bases, with 6 bases of the junction left unmatched. Germline-derived CDR1 and CDR2 are SGDLS and YYNGEE. This CDR3 reads CASSRQGAFATNEKLFF. In DNA, the CDR3 is TGTGCCAGCAGCCGACAGGGGGCCTTCGCAACTAATGAAAAACTGTTTTTT.

V gene TRBV4-3 combines with J gene TRBJ1-1; TRBD1 aligns across 10 bases. With V trimmed by 2 bases and J by 1 base, 16 bases remained unmatched. There are 20 residues in the CDR3. CDR1 LGHNA and CDR2 YSLEER come from the germline V gene. CDR3 bases: TGCGCCAGCAGCCAATACCACGCCGGGACAGGGGCAGGTTGGAACACTGAAGCTTTCTTT. Protein sequence: CASSQYHAGTGAGWNTEAFF.

The chain uses TRBV6-5 and TRBJ1-2; D unresolved. The CDR3 sequence is 15 residues long. With 6 bases removed from V and 0 bases from J, the gap between germline ends came to 14 bases. The germline gives CDR1 MNHEY, CDR2 SVGAGI. The CDR3 loop reads CASREGGRSNYGYTF. Here the CDR3 DNA reads TGTGCCAGCAGAGAGGGCGGCAGATCTAACTATGGCTACACCTTC.